This T cell receptor (beta chain) stems from a study of blood T cell repertoires in COVID-19. Study-wide context: Sites in the United States, Italy and Spain provided acute and convalescent COVID-19 samples. The cDNA or gDNA used as material had been derived from T cells, B-cell-depleted T cells, or PBMCs.

CDR3 length equals 14 residues. V lost 3 bases and J 6 bases, leaving 14 bases between the germline ends. Germline V lookup: CDR1 GTSNPN, CDR2 SVGIG (reference sequence). Original analysis: Reference gene primer amplification in the assay estimated nucleated cell counts. The assay was immunoSEQ multiplex PCR, and TCRdb's table has in-frame clones only and misses some. From that table come the V and J calls and clone size; the DNA was used to work out D and trimming. The sample holds 470,000 or so clones, 75% to 90% seen once. The chain carries TRBV30 and TRBJ1-4; possibly TRBD1 for D (5 bases). Sequenced input: peripheral blood. The TCR was taken from a human donor in a cohort sampled during active COVID-19. The CDR3 sequence: CAWRPGRVDEKLFF. For the CDR3, the DNA is TGTGCCTGGAGACCTGGCAGGGTGGATGAAAAACTGTTTTTT. Filled out from reference TRBV30 and TRBJ1-4, the complete variable domain reads SQTIHQWPATLVQPVGSPLSLECTVEGTSNPNLYWYRQAAGRGLQLLFYSVGIGQISSEVPQNLSASRPQDRQFILSSKKLLLSDSGFYLCAWRPGRVDEKLFFGSGTQLSVL.